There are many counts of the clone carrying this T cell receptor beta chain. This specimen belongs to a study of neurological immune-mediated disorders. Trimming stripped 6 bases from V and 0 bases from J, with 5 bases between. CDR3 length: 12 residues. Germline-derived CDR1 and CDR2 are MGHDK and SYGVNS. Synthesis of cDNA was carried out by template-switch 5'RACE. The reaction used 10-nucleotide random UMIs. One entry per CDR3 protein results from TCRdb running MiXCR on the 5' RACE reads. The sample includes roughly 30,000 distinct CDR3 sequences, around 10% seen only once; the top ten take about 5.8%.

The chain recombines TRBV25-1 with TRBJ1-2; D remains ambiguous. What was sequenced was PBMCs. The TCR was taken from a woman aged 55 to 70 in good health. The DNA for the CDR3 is TGTGCCAGCAGGGGAGCTAACTATGGCTACACCTTC. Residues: CASRGANYGYTF.